The rows below give T cell receptor beta chains drawn from one sample of a study of cytomegalovirus exposure and HLA in healthy donors. Measured with immunoSEQ multiplex PCR; TCRdb has only the in-frame clones, and not every one. The sample carries about 140,000 clones, about two thirds recorded once. Sequencing used PBMCs. These receptors came from a man aged 55 to 70 in good health and CMV-seronegative. The CDR3 runs from the conserved cysteine through the conserved F or W.

j_call | v_call | cdr3_aa
TRBJ2-3 | TRBV2 | CASSYDTGTSGHSSTDTQYF
TRBJ2-2 | TRBV13 | CASHFAGAGASGELFF
TRBJ1-1 | TRBV18 | CASSLTAESNTEAFF
TRBJ1-1 | TRBV7-2 | CASSSGTGETEAFF
TRBJ2-1 | TRBV7-2 | CASSLGTSGSYNEQFF
TRBJ2-3 | TRBV5-4 | CASSLASVPDTQYF
TRBJ1-2 | TRBV29-1 | CSAGDNGDTF
TRBJ2-3 | TRBV7-7 | CASSWLAGGGTDTQYF
TRBJ2-5 | TRBV19 | CASSVMVRDRSSETQYF
TRBJ1-4 | TRBV28 | CASSQTTGVHEKLFF
TRBJ1-1 | TRBV7-2 | CASSFSLGITEAFF
TRBJ1-1 | TRBV5-5 | CASSPGNTEAFF
TRBJ1-2 | TRBV29-1 | CSALQGAYGYTF
TRBJ2-7 | TRBV5-1 | CASSLTGGLNYEQYF
TRBJ2-2 | TRBV19 | CASRLDGELFF
TRBJ2-7 | TRBV18 | CATATGESYEQYF
TRBJ2-2 | TRBV7-3 | CASSSDLNTGELFF
TRBJ2-7 | TRBV25-1 | CASSGHSYEQYF
TRBJ1-4 | TRBV2 | CASFRGNEKLFF
TRBJ2-7 | TRBV4-2 | CASSQDSGGTYEQYF
TRBJ2-1 | TRBV5-6 | CASSSASANEQFF
TRBJ1-2 | TRBV16 | CASSQSTETNYGYTF
TRBJ1-6 | TRBV9 | CASSLDIESSYNSPLHF
TRBJ2-2 | TRBV4-1 | CASSLGAGGRTGELFF
TRBJ2-3 | TRBV6-1 | CASSVYPGTGLADTQYF
TRBJ1-2 | TRBV4-2 | CASSQGQFNYGYTF
TRBJ2-5 | TRBV30 | CAGLAGGTQYF
TRBJ1-1 | TRBV5-4 | CASSLARMNTEAFF
TRBJ2-2 | TRBV7-9 | CAGHSPSPGHLNGELFF
TRBJ1-5 | TRBV9 | CASSPGRGDRGGYSNQPQHF
TRBJ2-3 | TRBV11-2 | CASSATSGASTDTQYF
TRBJ1-1 | TRBV6-5 | CASIGGLNMNTEAFF
TRBJ2-3 | TRBV28 | CASSFRLAGADTQYF
TRBJ2-1 | TRBV19 | CASSIASSGFNEQFF
TRBJ2-7 | TRBV7-2 | CASLGQGAYEQYF
TRBJ2-3 | TRBV29-1 | CSVEGTSGSGGTDTQYF
TRBJ2-2 | TRBV30 | CAWRGSGRNTGELFF
TRBJ2-2 | TRBV6-5 | CASRGGGGSSGELFF
TRBJ2-1 | TRBV5-4 | CASSREGLAGNNEQFF
TRBJ2-5 | TRBV5-1 | CASSWEKGAINQETQYF
TRBJ1-4 | TRBV11-1 | CASSPGQGARKDEKLFF
TRBJ1-1 | TRBV4-1 | CASSQVQLNTEAFF